The clone carrying this T cell receptor beta chain has just one count. This specimen belongs to a study of blood T cell repertoires in COVID-19. Study overall: Specimens from acute and convalescent COVID-19 originated in the United States, Italy and Spain.

Authors' data handling: Amplification of reference gene primers provided the estimated nucleated cell counts. The protocol was immunoSEQ multiplex PCR, while the TCRdb copy is restricted to in-frame clones and leaves out a portion. The V and J calls and clone size were taken over from that table, and D and trimming were inferred from the DNA. The table includes 200,000 to 250,000 clones, 80% detected once. This CDR3 is 18 amino acids long. J gave up 3 bases and V 1 base, and 14 bases lay outside the gene matches. CDR1 is SGHRS, CDR2 YFSETQ, per germline. Sequenced: peripheral blood. The chain joins TRBV5-1 to TRBJ1-1; 8 bases agree with TRBD1. This TCR derives from a human donor in a cohort sampled during active COVID-19. The CDR3 loop is CASSLSSIGQGTDTEAFF. For the CDR3, the DNA is TGCGCCAGCAGCTTGTCATCCATTGGACAGGGAACGGACACTGAAGCTTTCTTT.